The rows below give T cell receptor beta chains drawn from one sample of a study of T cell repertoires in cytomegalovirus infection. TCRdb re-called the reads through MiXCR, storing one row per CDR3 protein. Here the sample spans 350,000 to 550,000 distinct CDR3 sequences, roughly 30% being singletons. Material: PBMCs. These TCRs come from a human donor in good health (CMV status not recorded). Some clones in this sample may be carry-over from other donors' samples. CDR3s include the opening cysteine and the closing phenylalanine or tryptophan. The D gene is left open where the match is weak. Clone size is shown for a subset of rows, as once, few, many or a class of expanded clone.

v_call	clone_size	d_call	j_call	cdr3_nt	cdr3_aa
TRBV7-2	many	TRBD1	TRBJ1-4	TGTGCCAGCAGCTTGGACAGGACTAATGAAAAACTGTTTTTT	CASSLDRTNEKLFF
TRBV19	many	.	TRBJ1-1	TGTGCCAGTAAAAGGGGCACTGAAGCTTTCTTT	CASKRGTEAFF
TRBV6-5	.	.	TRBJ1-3	TGTGCCAGCAGTTTAACCACAGGGTTTTTGAGCTCTGGAAACACCATATATTTT	CASSLTTGFLSSGNTIYF
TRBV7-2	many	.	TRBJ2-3	TGTGCCAGCAGCCCAGCTGGCGTTGCGGACCACAGCACAGATACGCAGTATTTT	CASSPAGVADHSTDTQYF
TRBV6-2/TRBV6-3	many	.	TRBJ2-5	TGTGCCAGCAGCATATCCCGAGGGACGAAAGAGACCCAGTACTTC	CASSISRGTKETQYF
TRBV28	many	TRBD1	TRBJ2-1	TGTGCCAGCAGTTTTAGCGACAGGGATGAGCAGTTCTTC	CASSFSDRDEQFF
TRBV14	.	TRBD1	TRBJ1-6	TGTGCCAGCAGCCAACAGGACAGGGCTTCACCCCTAAACTTT	CASSQQDRASPLNF
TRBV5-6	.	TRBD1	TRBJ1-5	TGTGCCAGCAGCCTAACGACAGGGCTTAGCAATCAGCCCCAGCATTTT	CASSLTTGLSNQPQHF
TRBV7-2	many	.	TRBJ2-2	TGTGCCAGCAGCCCAGCGGGTACCGGGGAGCTGTTTTTT	CASSPAGTGELFF
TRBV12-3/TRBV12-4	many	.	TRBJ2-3	TGTGCCAGCAGTTTCGGGAGTCGGTTCAATCCAGATACGCAGTATTTT	CASSFGSRFNPDTQYF
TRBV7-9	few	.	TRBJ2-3	TGTGCCAGCAGCTCACGAACCTACCCCGTGAGGGATACGCAGTATTTT	CASSSRTYPVRDTQYF
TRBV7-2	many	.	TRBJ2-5	TGTGCCAGCAGCCCGCCCGGGGAAGAGACCCAGTACTTC	CASSPPGEETQYF
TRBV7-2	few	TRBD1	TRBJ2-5	TGTGCCAGCAGCCCGGGGACAGGCAGCCCCAAGACCCAGTACTTC	CASSPGTGSPKTQYF
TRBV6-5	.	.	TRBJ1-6	TGTGCCAGCAGTTACTCGAGGGCTGGGGGGGTCAGTAATTCACCCCTCCACTTT	CASSYSRAGGVSNSPLHF
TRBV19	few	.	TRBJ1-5	TGTGCCAGTAGTATGTCGCAGGATAGCAATCAGCCCCAGCATTTT	CASSMSQDSNQPQHF
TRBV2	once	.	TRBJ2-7	TGTGCCAGCAGTGAATCGTGGCAGGGATCCTACGAGCAGTACTTC	CASSESWQGSYEQYF
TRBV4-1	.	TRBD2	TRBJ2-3	TGCGCCAGCAGCCAAGAGAGCGGACTAGCGGGACAGACGCAGTATTTT	CASSQESGLAGQTQYF
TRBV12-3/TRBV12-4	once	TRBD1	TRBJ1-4	TGTGCCAGCAGCAGGTGGACAGGGGCAGACTCAGAACTGTTTTTT	CASSRWTGADSELFF
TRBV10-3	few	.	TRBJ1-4	TGTGCCATCAGTGAGTCTATTAAGACGGTGAATGAAAAACTGTTTTTT	CAISESIKTVNEKLFF
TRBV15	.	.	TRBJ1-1	TGTGCCACCAGCAGAGATGGAGTAAGCACTGAAGCTTTCTTT	CATSRDGVSTEAFF
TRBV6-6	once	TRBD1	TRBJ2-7	TGTGCCACCGAGGGACAGTCGTCCTACGAGCCGTACTTC	CATEGQSSYEPYF
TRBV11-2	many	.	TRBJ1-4	TGTGCCAGCAGCCTTACAGGGCGAGTTGAAAAACTGTTTTTT	CASSLTGRVEKLFF
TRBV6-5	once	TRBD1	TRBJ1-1	TGTGCCAGCAGTTTCGGGTCAGGGGGGAACACTGAAGCTTTCTTT	CASSFGSGGNTEAFF
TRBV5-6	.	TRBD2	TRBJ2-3	TGTGCCAGCAGCTTGGCAGCGGGGGGGATCATTGGCACAGATACGCAGTATTTT	CASSLAAGGIIGTDTQYF
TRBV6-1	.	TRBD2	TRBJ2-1	TGTGCCAGCAGCAGGGCTGGCGGGGGGGACTACAATGAGCAGTTCTTC	CASSRAGGGDYNEQFF
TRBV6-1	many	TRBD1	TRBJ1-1	TGTGCCAGCAGTGAAGTGGAGGGGGCTTGGACTGAAGCTTTCTTT	CASSEVEGAWTEAFF
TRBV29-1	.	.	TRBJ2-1	TGCAGCGTTGATCGCTACAATGAGCAGTTCTTC	CSVDRYNEQFF
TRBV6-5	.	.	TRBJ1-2	TGTGCCAGCAGTGGGACACTAGCTAACTATGGCTACACCTTC	CASSGTLANYGYTF
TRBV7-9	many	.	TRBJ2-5	TGTGCCAGCAGCTTTCGGCCAGAAGAGACCCAGTACTTC	CASSFRPEETQYF
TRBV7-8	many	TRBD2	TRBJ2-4	TGTGCCAGCAGCCCTAGGTGGGCGGGGGAAGTCCAACCCATTCAGTACTTC	CASSPRWAGEVQPIQYF
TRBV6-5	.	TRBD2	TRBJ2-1	TGTGCCAGCAGCCCAATAATATTAGCGGGGGGGCAAGATGAGCAGTTCTTC	CASSPIILAGGQDEQFF
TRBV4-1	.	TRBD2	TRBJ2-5	TGTGCCAGCAGCCCCTTGACTAGCGGGGGTGAGACCCAGTACTTC	CASSPLTSGGETQYF
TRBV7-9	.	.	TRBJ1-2	TGTGCCAGCAGCTTAGTGTCACAATCGGGGTATGGCTACACCTTC	CASSLVSQSGYGYTF
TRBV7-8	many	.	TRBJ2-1	TGTGCCAGCAGACTCTTATCAGGGTCGCCCCACAATGAGCAGTTCTTC	CASRLLSGSPHNEQFF
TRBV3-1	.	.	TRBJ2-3	TGTGCCAGCAGCCAAGAGCATACGCAGTATTTT	CASSQEHTQYF
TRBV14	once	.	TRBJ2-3	TGTGCCAGCAGCCAATTGGGGGCAGATACGCAGTATTTT	CASSQLGADTQYF
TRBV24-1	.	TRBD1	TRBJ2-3	TGTGCCACCAGTTATTATCGGACAGGGGGGACAGATACGCAGTATTTT	CATSYYRTGGTDTQYF
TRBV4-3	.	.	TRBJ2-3	TGCGCCAGCAGCGGGGACTCCTACACAGATACGCAGTATTTT	CASSGDSYTDTQYF
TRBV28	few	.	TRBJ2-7	TGTGCCAGCAGTTTAGCGGCACGGGCAGGAGGAGGCTACGAGCAGTACTTC	CASSLAARAGGGYEQYF
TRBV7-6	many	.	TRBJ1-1	TGTGCCAGCAGCTTGAGTTCTAAAACTGAAGCTTTCTTT	CASSLSSKTEAFF
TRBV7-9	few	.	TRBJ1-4	TGTGCCAGCAGCCCGGCCACGGACCGCGATGAAAAACTGTTTTTT	CASSPATDRDEKLFF
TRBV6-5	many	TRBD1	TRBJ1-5	TGTGCCAGCAGTCACGACAGGGGAAGCAATCAGCCCCAGCATTTT	CASSHDRGSNQPQHF
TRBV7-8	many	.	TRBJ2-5	TGTGCCAGCAGCCACAATCTGGGGGAGACCCAGTACTTC	CASSHNLGETQYF
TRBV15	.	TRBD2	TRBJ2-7	TGTGCCACCAGCAGAGATCCGGGACTACTGGAGGGCTACGAGCAGTACTTC	CATSRDPGLLEGYEQYF
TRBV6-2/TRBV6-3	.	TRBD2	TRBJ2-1	TGTGCCAGCTACCGTACTCAAGCGGGGGGCTACAATGAGCAGTTCTTC	CASYRTQAGGYNEQFF
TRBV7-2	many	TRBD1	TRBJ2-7	TGTGCCAGCAGCCCTCGACAGGGGCCCTCCTACGAGCAGTACTTC	CASSPRQGPSYEQYF
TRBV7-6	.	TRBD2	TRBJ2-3	TGTGCCAGCAGCTCGTTAAGCGGGGGCACAGATACGCAGTATTTT	CASSSLSGGTDTQYF
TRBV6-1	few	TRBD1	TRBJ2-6	TGTGCCAGCAGTCCATGGGGACAGGGGGCACCTGGGGCCAACGTCCTGACTTTC	CASSPWGQGAPGANVLTF
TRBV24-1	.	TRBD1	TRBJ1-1	TGTGCCACCAGTGAAGCCGGGACAGGGAACACTGAAGCTTTCTTT	CATSEAGTGNTEAFF
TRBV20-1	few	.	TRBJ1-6	TGCAGTGCTAGAGATGGAGAGAGAGGGGCGGCTCCCCTCCACTTT	CSARDGERGAAPLHF
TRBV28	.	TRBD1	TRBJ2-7	TGTGCCAGCAGGGTGACAGGGGCGGACTACGAGCAGTACTTC	CASRVTGADYEQYF
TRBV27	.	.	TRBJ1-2	TGTGCCAGCAGTTTCTACTCAGTTGGGGGCTATGGCTACACCTTC	CASSFYSVGGYGYTF
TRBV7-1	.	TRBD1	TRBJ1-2	TGTGCCAGCAGCCCAAGGGACAGCCGTAACTATGGCTACACCTTC	CASSPRDSRNYGYTF
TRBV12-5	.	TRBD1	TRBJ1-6	TGTGCGAGTGGGACAGACAGGGTCCCCAATAATTCACCCCTCAACTTT	CASGTDRVPNNSPLNF